The 27 T cell receptor beta chains in this list originate from one sample, sequenced in a study of blood T cell repertoires in COVID-19. Assay: immunoSEQ multiplex PCR; the TCRdb copy retains only in-frame clones and omits some. Counted here are around 200,000 clones, about 85% occurring once; the ten biggest clones make up about 6.5%. Material for sequencing was peripheral blood. Receptor source: a woman between 40 and 55 years old with COVID-19, enrolled during active disease.

J is TRBJ1-1 and V is TRBV6-5; 7 bases align to TRBD1. CDR3 length: 15 amino acids. With V trimmed by 0 bases and J by 5 bases, 6 bases remained unmatched. Per germline, CDR1 MNHEY and CDR2 SVGAGI. CDR3 sequence (DNA): TGTGCCAGCAGTTACTCGGACAGGATGGGGACTGAAGCTTTCTTT. Translated, it gives CASSYSDRMGTEAFF.

The rearrangement uses TRBV21-1 and TRBJ2-7; TRBD2, the table's D call, was not compared with the DNA. TRBV21-1 is designated a pseudogene. This CDR3 is built from 17 residues. The CDR3 region has the DNA TGTGCCAGCAGCTACCAAGCGCTAGCGGGAGGTACCTACGAGCAGTACTTC. Its translation: CASSYQALAGGTYEQYF.

This chain links TRBV18 with TRBJ1-5, with no clear D. The CDR3 is 16 amino acids. Trimming stripped 6 bases from V and 4 bases from J, with 19 bases between. Germline V gene sequence: CDR1 KGHSH, CDR2 LQKENI. The CDR3 here is CASSGNQASSNQPQHF. CDR3 coding DNA: TGTGCCAGCTCCGGGAACCAGGCTAGTTCAAATCAGCCCCAGCATTTT.

The J gene is TRBJ1-2, the V gene TRBV5-6; D possibly corresponds to TRBD1 (5 bases). The ends were cut back, 0 bases at V and 8 bases at J, with 17 bases in the middle. The germline V gene encodes CDR1 SGHDT and CDR2 YYEEEE. The CDR3 loop spans 15 amino acids. The DNA of the CDR3 is TGTGCCAGCAGCTTGGAGACAATCTGGGAGGGGGGCTACACCTTC. Translating it yields CASSLETIWEGGYTF.

There are a few counts of this clone. CDR3 in DNA: TGTGCCAGCAGTGGGGACAGGGATAACACTGAAGCTTTCTTT. Its protein product is CASSGDRDNTEAFF. The chain joins TRBV6-2 or TRBV6-3 to TRBJ1-1, with TRBD1 identical over 9 bases. This CDR3 has 14 amino acids. The J segment lost 2 bases and the V segment lost 5 bases, leaving 3 bases of the junction unmatched. Germline V CDR1 and CDR2: MNHEY, SVGEGT.

This chain uses TRBV11-2 with TRBJ2-7, with 8 bases fitting TRBD2. The CDR3 has 16 residues. CDR1 is SGHAT and CDR2 is FQNNGV in the germline V gene. J was trimmed by 3 bases and V by 1 base; bases with no gene match: 8. The DNA for the CDR3 is TGTGCCAGCAGCTTAGTCCGGGAGGGCCTGTACTACGAGCAGTACTTC. Translated, it gives CASSLVREGLYYEQYF. Drawing the rest from reference TRBV11-2 and TRBJ2-7, the complete variable domain is EAGVAQSPRYKIIEKRQSVAFWCNPISGHATLYWYQQILGQGPKLLIQFQNNGVVDDSQLPKDRFSAERLKGVDSTLKIQPAKLEDSAVYLCASSLVREGLYYEQYFGPGTRLTVT.

CDR3 nucleotide sequence: TGTGCCATCAGTGAGTTTAGCGGGGGGGCCCACAATGAGCAGTTCTTC. This encodes CAISEFSGGAHNEQFF. The gene calls are TRBV10-3 and TRBJ2-1, with TRBD2 matching 11 bases. The junction had 4 bases not matched to a gene; V was cut back by 1 base and J by 5 bases. In germline, CDR1 is ENHRY, CDR2 SYGVKD. The CDR3 has 16 residues.

CDR3 nucleotide sequence: TGTGCCAGCAGCCAGCAGGGGGCGTTCGACGAGCAGTACTTC. It encodes CASSQQGAFDEQYF. The chain joins TRBV3-1 (or the pseudogene TRBV3-2) to TRBJ2-7; 8 bases map to TRBD1. Germline trimming cut 3 bases from V and 5 bases from J; bases unmatched to any gene: 6. The V gene's germline CDR1 is LGHDT and CDR2 YNNKEL (reference sequence). The CDR3 has 14 amino acids.

The chain joins TRBV7-2 to TRBJ1-6, with 7 bases identical to TRBD1. V shed 6 bases and J 9 bases; nucleotides not matched to a gene: 8. Germline CDR1 is SGHTA and CDR2 is FQGNSA. This CDR3 has 14 residues. CDR3 nucleotides: TGTGCCAGCAGTATGACAGGGAGAGTTTCACCCCTCCACTTT. This sequence encodes CASSMTGRVSPLHF.

The rearrangement links TRBV5-1 to TRBJ1-4, with TRBD1 as a possible D gene (5 bases). The germline V and J ends were trimmed by 6 bases and 5 bases, with 11 bases remaining between them. The CDR3 extends over 13 amino acids. CDR1 and CDR2 (germline): SGHRS, YFSETQ. CDR3 DNA: TGCGCCAGCAAGAGACAGCTGAATGAAAAACTGTTTTTT. This sequence encodes CASKRQLNEKLFF.

This clone occurred a few times. The chain employs TRBV5-1 and TRBJ2-7, with 10 bases lining up with TRBD1. This CDR3 region has 15 residues. Trimming cost V 0 bases and J 3 bases; bases outside gene matches: 3. Looked up from germline, CDR1 is SGHRS and CDR2 is YFSETQ. The CDR3: CASSLAGTGVYEQYF. CDR3 DNA sequence: TGCGCCAGCAGCTTGGCCGGGACAGGGGTCTACGAGCAGTACTTC.

This clone was seen only a few times. The rearrangement joins TRBV29-1 to TRBJ2-7, with a weak D call TRBD2 (6 bases). V was trimmed by 6 bases and J by 0 bases, leaving 12 bases between them. CDR3 length equals 13 residues. The germline V gene has CDR1 SQVTM and CDR2 ANQGSEA. CDR3 amino acids: CSVRGGSSYEQYF. DNA for the CDR3: TGCAGCGTGAGGGGAGGAAGCTCCTACGAGCAGTACTTC.

This clone was counted once. The CDR3 loop reads CASRSSGGSDTQYF. CDR3 nucleotide sequence: TGTGCCAGCAGGTCTAGCGGGGGATCAGATACGCAGTATTTT. The V call is TRBV5-4, the J call TRBJ2-3, with 10 bases identical to TRBD2. Per the germline V gene, CDR1 is SGHNT and CDR2 is YYREEE (reference sequence). This CDR3 has 14 residues. The ends lost 5 bases at V and 4 bases at J; junction bases unmatched: 4.

The chain employs TRBV11-2 and TRBJ2-5; D is uncertain. The CDR3 contains 13 residues. Germline CDR1 reads SGHAT; CDR2 reads FQNNGV. The ends were cut back, 1 base at V and 7 bases at J, with 10 bases in the middle. The CDR3 protein is CASSLGLLGTQYF. CDR3 sequence (DNA): TGTGCCAGCAGCTTAGGACTCTTAGGGACCCAGTACTTC.

This clone was picked up one time. The V call is TRBV12-3 or TRBV12-4, the J call TRBJ1-1; D is unclear. CDR3 length: 11 amino acids. V lost 6 bases and J lost 0, with 2 bases in between. The CDR3 reads CASSVNTEAFF. CDR3 DNA sequence: TGTGCCAGCAGCGTGAACACTGAAGCTTTCTTT.

The chain couples TRBV18 to TRBJ2-2; 8 nucleotides match TRBD1. The germline gives CDR1 KGHSH, CDR2 LQKENI. The CDR3 has 15 amino acids. Trimming took 3 bases from V and 1 from J; bases not matched to a gene: 1. CDR3 nucleotides: TGTGCCAGCTCACCGGACAGGGTGAACACCGGGGAGCTGTTTTTT. This encodes CASSPDRVNTGELFF.

This clone appeared a single time. V gene TRBV27 combines with J gene TRBJ1-3; TRBD1 might be the D (6 bases). The CDR3 consists of 15 residues. V was pared by 7 bases and J by 0 bases, with 13 bases between. In germline, CDR1 is MNHEY, CDR2 SMNVEV (reference sequence). CDR3 in amino acids: CASKGGGFSGNTIYF. The CDR3 bases are TGTGCCAGCAAAGGGGGGGGTTTCTCTGGAAACACCATATATTTT.

The chain has TRBV6-5 and TRBJ2-7; the match to TRBD2 covers 11 bases. Germline CDR1 and CDR2: MNHEY and SVGAGI. Trimming took 6 bases from V and 3 from J; bases not matched to a gene: 4. The CDR3 loop spans 14 amino acids. The CDR3 DNA follows: TGTGCCAGCAGGACCACTAGCGGGAGCTACGAGCAGTACTTC. It encodes CASRTTSGSYEQYF.

The rearrangement joins TRBV5-6 to TRBJ1-2; D unresolved. Trimming left V 0 bases short and J 7 bases short, with 7 bases between. The CDR3 sequence is 12 residues long. In germline, CDR1 is SGHDT, CDR2 YYEEEE. The CDR3 DNA reads as TGTGCCAGCAGCTTGGCCTTTAGTGGCTACACCTTC. Its protein is CASSLAFSGYTF.

The V gene is TRBV5-1, the J gene TRBJ2-2; 7 bases fit TRBD1. Trimming took 4 bases from V and 4 from J; bases not matched to a gene: 7. CDR3 length: 15 residues. Germline lookup yields CDR1 SGHRS and CDR2 YFSETQ. In nucleotides, the CDR3 is TGCGCCAGCAGCGTCGGACAGGAGGTCACCGGGGAGCTGTTTTTT. It codes for CASSVGQEVTGELFF.

The rearrangement links TRBV13 to TRBJ1-6, with 7 bases fitting TRBD1. Germline lookup yields CDR1 PRHDT and CDR2 FYEKMQ (reference sequence). The J segment lost 8 bases and the V segment lost 2 bases, leaving 6 bases of the junction unmatched. The CDR3 is 15 residues long. CDR3: CASSLWGRGDSPLHF. The CDR3 region has the DNA TGTGCCAGCAGCTTATGGGGCAGGGGGGATTCACCCCTCCACTTT.

The genes are TRBV3-1 (or the pseudogene TRBV3-2) and TRBJ2-4, with D possibly matching TRBD1 (6 bases). The V gene lost 0 bases and the J gene lost 1 base, with 13 bases spanning the gap. In germline, CDR1 is LGHDT, CDR2 YNNKEL (reference sequence). The CDR3 consists of 17 residues. CDR3 DNA: TGTGCCAGCAGCCAAGATCTGACAGGAAGGGCCAAAAACATTCAGTACTTC. Its translation: CASSQDLTGRAKNIQYF.

As DNA, the CDR3 is TGTGCCAGCAGCTTAGGGATGGAGGAAAAACTGTTTTTT. Protein product: CASSLGMEEKLFF. J is TRBJ1-4 and V is TRBV7-2; D remains ambiguous. Trimming stripped 1 base from V and 8 bases from J, with 8 bases between. This CDR3 has 13 residues. The germline gives CDR1 SGHTA, CDR2 FQGNSA.

The chain recombines TRBV4-1 with TRBJ2-7; possible D gene TRBD2, 6 bases. This CDR3 region has 14 residues. Germline CDR1 reads MGHRA; CDR2 reads YSYEKL. V lost 5 bases to trimming and J lost 5 bases, with 16 bases between them. The CDR3 nucleotides read TGCGCCAGCAGCACGGGACTTCGCTCGGACGAGCAGTACTTC. Translation gives CASSTGLRSDEQYF.

The chain is built from TRBV10-3 and TRBJ1-2; D is possibly TRBD1 (5 bases). The CDR3 spans 16 residues. Germline V gene sequence: CDR1 ENHRY, CDR2 SYGVKD. The V end was cut by 4 bases, the J end by 8 bases, with 23 bases between. Here the CDR3 reads CAISANIRGGMGGYTF. The DNA of the CDR3 is TGTGCCATCAGTGCGAACATCCGTGGGGGGATGGGCGGCTACACCTTC.

This clone was picked up one time. Other DNA sequences in this specimen translate into the identical CDR3. The chain has TRBV7-2 and TRBJ2-7; 9 nucleotides match TRBD1. This CDR3 has 14 amino acids. The germline V gene has CDR1 SGHTA and CDR2 FQGNSA. Trimming took 3 bases from V and 2 from J; bases not matched to a gene: 2. CDR3 sequence: CASSFRQGAYEQYF. The CDR3 DNA reads as TGTGCCAGCAGCTTTCGACAGGGGGCCTACGAGCAGTACTTC.

The V gene is TRBV3-1 (or the pseudogene TRBV3-2), the J gene TRBJ1-3; D is unresolved. V shed 4 bases and J shed 7 bases, with 14 bases lying between them. Germline V lookup: CDR1 LGHDT, CDR2 YNNKEL (reference sequence). CDR3 length: 14 amino acids. In nucleotides, the CDR3 is TGTGCCAGCAGCCTAAATACAGTGGCGAACACCATATATTTT. It yields the protein CASSLNTVANTIYF.